One sample yielded the 18 T cell receptor beta chains listed below, sequenced in a study of human T cells and chemical hapten exposure. The time point here: pre-sensitization, week 0. The treatment here: therapeutic diphenylcyclopropenone sensitization with weekly scalp DPC. TCRdb re-derived calls from the RACE reads in MiXCR, one entry per CDR3 protein. This sample has around 95,000 distinct CDR3 sequences, with 11% found just once. The sequencing used whole blood, collected in connection with sensitization to the hapten diphenylcyclopropenone (DPC). The source of these receptors is a woman aged 55 to 70 with alopecia areata. Some clones in this sample may be carry-over from other donors' samples.

In this sample, this clonotype turned up a few times. The chain is built from TRBV7-6 and TRBJ2-5; TRBD2 agrees at 9 bases. CDR1 SGHVS and CDR2 FNYEAQ come from the germline V gene. Unmatched junction bases numbered 1, after V lost 5 bases and J lost 0 bases. The length of the CDR3 is 14 residues. CDR3 amino acids: CASSPSGNQETQYF. CDR3 sequence (DNA): TGTGCCAGCAGCCCTAGCGGGAACCAAGAGACCCAGTACTTC.

This clonotype was seen many times. V is TRBV9 and J is TRBJ2-3; D could derive from TRBD1 or TRBD2 (5 bases each). Between the trimmed V and J ends, which lost 3 bases and 6 bases, there was a span of 14 bases. The CDR3 length is 14 residues. The germline V gene encodes CDR1 SGDLS and CDR2 YYNGEE. CDR3 region: CASSARTGTDTQYF. In DNA form, the CDR3 reads TGTGCCAGCAGCGCGAGAACCGGGACGGATACGCAGTATTTT.

The V gene is TRBV29-1, the J gene TRBJ2-7; 8 positions agree with TRBD1. The CDR3 loop spans 14 amino acids. With V trimmed by 5 bases and J by 4 bases, 10 bases remained unmatched. Germline V gene data show CDR1 as SQVTM and CDR2 as ANQGSEA. Here the CDR3 DNA reads TGCAGCGTTCACGACGGACAGGGAAGGTACGAGCAGTACTTC. This gives the protein CSVHDGQGRYEQYF.

The rearrangement uses TRBV3-1 and TRBJ2-7; D unclear. The CDR3 consists of 12 residues. Germline-derived CDR1 and CDR2 are LGHDT and YNNKEL (reference sequence). Deletions cut 3 bases from V and 5 bases from J, with 8 bases between. The CDR3 nucleotides read TGTGCCAGCAGCCAGGGTCCCCACGAGCAGTACTTC. It is translated as CASSQGPHEQYF.

The sample holds many counts of this clonotype. This chain uses TRBV6-5 with TRBJ2-7; 8 bases agree with TRBD2. V was clipped by 2 bases and J by 0 bases; unmatched bases: 0. Germline V lookup: CDR1 MNHEY, CDR2 SVGAGI. The CDR3 is 14 amino acids. The CDR3 loop reads CASSYTSGSYEQYF. Here the CDR3 DNA reads TGTGCCAGCAGTTACACTAGCGGCTCCTACGAGCAGTACTTC.

A few counts support this clonotype. This chain connects TRBV7-2 to TRBJ1-3, with a possible D match to TRBD1 (6 bases). Germline lookup yields CDR1 SGHTA and CDR2 FQGNSA. The CDR3 runs 16 residues. Trimming stripped 1 base from V and 4 bases from J, with 14 bases between. CDR3 loop: CASSLVSGTLGNTIYF. DNA for the CDR3: TGTGCCAGCAGCTTAGTCTCCGGGACATTAGGAAACACCATATATTTT.

The rearrangement uses TRBV20-1 and TRBJ2-3; the D is unclear. The CDR3 runs 11 residues. Deletions cut 6 bases from V and 5 bases from J, with 9 bases between. CDR1 DFQATT and CDR2 SNEGSKA come from the germline V gene (reference sequence). The chain's CDR3 is CSATGIDTQYF. CDR3 DNA: TGCAGTGCAACTGGAATAGATACGCAGTATTTT.

The CDR3 DNA reads TGTGCCAGCAGCCAGAGCGCAAAAAATTGGGTGGGGAATGAGCAGTTCTTC. Translating it yields CASSQSAKNWVGNEQFF. The chain uses TRBV7-9 and TRBJ2-1; D remains unclear. Germline loops: CDR1 SEHNR, CDR2 FQNEAQ (reference sequence). This CDR3 has 17 residues. Trimming stripped 5 bases from V and 7 bases from J, with 24 bases between.

This clonotype was observed many times. The V and J genes are TRBV7-3 and TRBJ2-1, with TRBD2 matching 14 bases. Trimming took 5 bases from V and 9 from J; bases not matched to a gene: 6. Germline values: CDR1 SGHTA, CDR2 FQGTGA. CDR3 length equals 15 residues. CDR3 sequence: CASSPGLAGGTEQFF. The CDR3 coding sequence is TGTGCCAGCAGCCCAGGACTAGCGGGGGGCACTGAGCAGTTCTTC.

There are many counts of this clonotype. The chain uses TRBV2 and TRBJ1-2; no firm D call. The ends were cut back, 10 bases at V and 2 bases at J, with 8 bases in the middle. CDR1 and CDR2 (germline): SNHLY, FYNNEI. CDR3 length equals 11 residues. CDR3 in DNA: TGTGCCAAAAGTAACAACTATGGCTACACCTTC. Translating it yields CAKSNNYGYTF.

This clonotype has ten or more counts. The chain uses TRBV7-9 and TRBJ2-2; D gene unclear. The CDR3 sequence is 14 residues long. CDR1 is SEHNR and CDR2 is FQNEAQ in the germline V gene (reference sequence). Trimming removed 5 bases from V and 1 base from J, with 8 bases in between. The CDR3 sequence is CASSIRMNTGELFF. In DNA, the CDR3 is TGTGCCAGCAGCATACGGATGAACACCGGGGAGCTGTTTTTT.

This clonotype showed up many times. The chain is built from TRBV5-4 and TRBJ2-7; TRBD2 matches at 7 bases. Germline CDR1 and CDR2: SGHNT and YYREEE (reference sequence). The CDR3 has 15 residues. The ends lost 0 bases at V and 1 base at J; junction bases unmatched: 4. CDR3 region: CASSLDGGGSYEQYF. The CDR3 nucleotides are TGTGCCAGCAGCTTGGATGGCGGGGGTTCCTACGAGCAGTACTTC.

This clonotype was found many times. This chain links TRBV18 with TRBJ1-5; D not resolved. Trimming cost V 2 bases and J 6 bases, with 8 bases left between them. CDR3 size: 13 residues. Germline CDR1 and CDR2: KGHSH and LQKENI. The CDR3 is CASSPAGIQPQHF. In DNA, the CDR3 is TGTGCCAGCTCACCAGCCGGAATTCAGCCCCAGCATTTT. Together with reference TRBV18 and TRBJ1-5, the CDR3 gives the full variable domain: NAGVMQNPRHLVRRRGQEARLRCSPMKGHSHVYWYRQLPEEGLKFMVYLQKENIIDESGMPKERFSAEFPKEGPSILRIQQVVRGDSAAYFCASSPAGIQPQHFGDGTRLSIL.

This clonotype appeared many times. This chain's CDR3 is CAWSPRTSGTYEQYF. Here the CDR3 DNA reads TGTGCCTGGAGTCCCCGGACTAGCGGAACCTACGAGCAGTACTTC. The chain recombines TRBV30 with TRBJ2-7, with 10 bases aligning to TRBD2. The V gene's germline CDR1 is GTSNPN and CDR2 SVGIG (reference sequence). The CDR3 extends over 15 amino acids. Trimming at V came to 2 bases and at J to 2 bases, leaving 6 bases not matched to a gene.

The chain couples TRBV4-1 to TRBJ1-2; 8 nucleotides line up with TRBD1. V lost 2 bases, J lost 2 bases, and 13 bases stayed unmatched. The CDR3 runs 18 residues. Germline values: CDR1 MGHRA, CDR2 YSYEKL. The CDR3 DNA follows: TGCGCCAGCAGCCAACTACTAATGGACAGGGCTCAAAACTATGGCTACACCTTC. Translation gives CASSQLLMDRAQNYGYTF.

This clonotype was observed a few times. This chain joins TRBV5-1 and TRBJ1-6, with 7 bases fitting TRBD1. The CDR3 runs 17 residues. Trimming cost V 4 bases and J 2 bases; bases outside gene matches: 9. Germline CDR1 SGHRS, CDR2 YFSETQ. In nucleotides, the CDR3 is TGCGCCAGCAGCCAATCGGACAGGCCCACCTATAATTCACCCCTCCACTTT. Translation gives CASSQSDRPTYNSPLHF. The full variable domain, in which reference TRBV5-1 and TRBJ1-6 provide the parts outside the CDR3, is KAGVTQTPRYLIKTRGQQVTLSCSPISGHRSVSWYQQTPGQGLQFLFEYFSETQRNKGNFPGRFSGRQFSNSRSEMNVSTLELGDSALYLCASSQSDRPTYNSPLHFGNGTRLTVT.

About this clonotype itself: A much larger clonotype is one base distant, so this may be a read error. The V and J genes are TRBV9 and TRBJ2-7, with 9 nucleotides matching TRBD1. There are 16 residues in the CDR3. Germline V gene data show CDR1 as SGDLS and CDR2 as YYNGEE. Here the CDR3 reads CASGVAPGQGTYEQYF. The DNA of the CDR3 is TGTGCCAGCGGCGTAGCTCCCGGACAGGGGACCTACGAGCAGTACTTC. Complete variable domain (other parts from reference TRBV9 and TRBJ2-7): DSGVTQTPKHLITATGQRVTLRCSPRSGDLSVYWYQQSLDQGLQFLIQYYNGEERAKGNILERFSAQQFPDLHSELNLSSLELGDSALYFCASGVAPGQGTYEQYFGPGTRLTVT.

J is TRBJ2-3 and V is TRBV12-3 or TRBV12-4, with 8 bases identical to TRBD1. V was pared by 6 bases and J by 1 base, with 6 bases of the junction left unmatched. This CDR3 is 15 amino acids long. The CDR3, as DNA: TGTGCCAGCAGACCCTCGACAGGGGGCACAGATACGCAGTATTTT. This gives the protein CASRPSTGGTDTQYF.